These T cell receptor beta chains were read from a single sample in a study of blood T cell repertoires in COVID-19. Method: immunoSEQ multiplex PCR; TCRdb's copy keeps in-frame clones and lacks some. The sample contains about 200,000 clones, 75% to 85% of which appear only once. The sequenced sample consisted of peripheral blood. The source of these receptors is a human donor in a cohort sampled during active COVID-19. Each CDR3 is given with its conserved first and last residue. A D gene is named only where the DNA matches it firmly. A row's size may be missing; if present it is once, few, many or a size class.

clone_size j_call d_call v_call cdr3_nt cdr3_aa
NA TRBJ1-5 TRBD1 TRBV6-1 TGTGCCAGCAGACCGACAGGGGGCCTGCCCCAGCATTTT CASRPTGGLPQHF
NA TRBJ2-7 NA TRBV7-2 TGTGCCAGCAGCGAGAGCTCCCGGGGTCCATACGAGCAGTACTTC CASSESSRGPYEQYF
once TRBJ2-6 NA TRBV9 TGTGCCAGCAGCACACAGGGAAAGTCTTCTGGGGCCAACGTCCTGACTTTC CASSTQGKSSGANVLTF
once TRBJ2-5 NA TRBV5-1 TGCGCCAGCAGCGGCAGGGTAATCGGGGAGACCCAGTACTTC CASSGRVIGETQYF
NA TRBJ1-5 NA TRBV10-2 TGCGCCAGCTCGGGACTGAAAAATCAGCCCCAGCATTTT CASSGLKNQPQHF
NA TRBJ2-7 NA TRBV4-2 TGTGCCAGCAGCGAGGGCGGGGCAGGTTCCTACGAGCAGTACTTC CASSEGGAGSYEQYF
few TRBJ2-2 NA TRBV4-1 TGCGCCAGCAGCCAAGCCTCAGGGGCGAACACCGGGGAGCTGTTTTTT CASSQASGANTGELFF
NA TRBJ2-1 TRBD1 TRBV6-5 TGTGCCAGCAGTCTGGACAGGGAGAATGAGCAGTTCTTC CASSLDRENEQFF
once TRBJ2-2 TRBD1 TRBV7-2 TGTGCCAGCAGCTCGTACCGGGACAGAAACACCGGGGAGCTGTTTTTT CASSSYRDRNTGELFF
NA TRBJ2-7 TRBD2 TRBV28 TGTGCCAGCTCGGTTTTCTGGGCGGGAGAACACGAGCAGTACTTC CASSVFWAGEHEQYF
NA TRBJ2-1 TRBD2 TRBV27 TGTGCCAGCAGTCCCCTAGCGGGAGTCTCCTACAATGAGCAGTTCTTC CASSPLAGVSYNEQFF
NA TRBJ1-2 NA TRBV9 TGTGCCAGCAGCGTAGGAAACAGGATGAACTATGGCTACACCTTC CASSVGNRMNYGYTF
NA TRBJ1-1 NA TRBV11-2 TGTGCCAGCAGCTTAGCCGGACACGGGAACACTGAAGCTTTCTTT CASSLAGHGNTEAFF